This passage covers 24 T cell receptor beta chains from one sample sequenced in a study of T cells in localized non-small cell lung cancer. The assay was immunoSEQ multiplex PCR, and TCRdb's table has in-frame clones only and misses some. The sample holds 45,000 to 60,000 clones, more than 85% seen once. Specimen: PBMCs, collected before any cancer treatment. These receptors originate from a man between 35 and 75 years old with stage II lung adenocarcinoma.

The chain joins TRBV5-1 to TRBJ2-3; D gene ambiguous. The germline V and J ends were trimmed by 4 bases and 0 bases, with 12 bases remaining between them. There are 15 residues in the CDR3. CDR1 is SGHRS, CDR2 YFSETQ, per germline. The CDR3 protein is CASSPDLSSTDTQYF. CDR3 bases: TGCGCCAGCAGCCCGGACCTTTCTAGCACAGATACGCAGTATTTT.

The chain has TRBV18 and TRBJ2-7; 7 bases match TRBD1. Looked up from germline, CDR1 is KGHSH and CDR2 is LQKENI. The CDR3 is made up of 13 amino acids. Trimming took 1 base from V and 7 from J; bases not matched to a gene: 4. The CDR3 region is CASSPQQGKEQYV. CDR3 coding DNA: TGTGCCAGCTCACCACAACAGGGGAAAGAGCAGTACGTC.

This clone was observed a single time. The chain combines TRBV7-3 with TRBJ2-2, with no clear D. Trimming shortened V by 6 bases and J by 1 base, and 3 bases separated the two germline ends. The CDR3 has 12 amino acids. Germline V gene sequence: CDR1 SGHTA, CDR2 FQGTGA. The CDR3 spells CASSLNTGELFF. The CDR3 coding sequence is TGTGCCAGCAGTCTGAACACCGGGGAGCTGTTTTTT.

The J gene is TRBJ2-6, the V gene TRBV10-3; D could derive from TRBD1 or TRBD2 (6 bases each). From germline, CDR1 is ENHRY and CDR2 SYGVKD. The V end lost 3 bases, the J end lost 4 bases, and 13 bases lay between the germline ends. The CDR3 has 16 amino acids. CDR3 coding DNA: TGTGCCATCAGTGACAGAGGGGGGTCCGGGGCCAACGTCCTGACTTTC. Encoded protein: CAISDRGGSGANVLTF.

Concerning this clone: The junction shows a germline mismatch at one end, possibly a read error. J is TRBJ2-5 and V is TRBV4-1; 9 nucleotides align to TRBD2. Looked up from germline, CDR1 is MGHRA and CDR2 is YSYEKL. This CDR3 is built from 16 residues. The CDR3 coding sequence is TGCGCCAGCGGCCAAAATAGCGGGGGACAAGGCGAGACCCAGTACTTC. It translates to CASGQNSGGQGETQYF.

The chain recombines TRBV6-1 with TRBJ1-2; 7 bases map to TRBD1. CDR3 size: 12 residues. Losses at the gene ends were 8 bases for V and 5 bases for J; bases not matched to a gene: 5. The V gene's germline CDR1 is MNHNS and CDR2 SASEGT. CDR3 coding DNA: TGTGCCAGCGGGACAGTATCTTATGGCTACACCTTC. Translating it yields CASGTVSYGYTF.

The gene calls are TRBV5-6 and TRBJ1-2; TRBD1 is a possible D gene (6 bases). Looked up from germline, CDR1 is SGHDT and CDR2 is YYEEEE. The CDR3 length is 14 residues. Trimming took off 1 base at V and 5 bases at J, with 12 bases between the two ends. This CDR3 is CASSLKTGAYGYTF. Here the CDR3 DNA reads TGTGCCAGCAGCTTGAAGACAGGCGCGTATGGCTACACCTTC.

The CDR3 is CASSLEGVGTNTEAFF. CDR3 DNA sequence: TGTGCCAGCAGCTTAGAGGGGGTCGGGACGAACACTGAAGCTTTCTTT. The rearrangement links TRBV13 to TRBJ1-1; D may be TRBD1 (6 bases). V was clipped by 1 base and J by 1 base, with 13 bases between them. The CDR3 has 16 residues. The V gene's germline CDR1 is PRHDT and CDR2 FYEKMQ (reference sequence).

This chain uses TRBV19 with TRBJ2-5; TRBD2 aligns across 7 bases. This CDR3 comprises 16 residues. Germline CDR1 reads LNHDA; CDR2 reads SQIVND (reference sequence). J was trimmed by 1 base and V by 1 base; bases with no gene match: 6. CDR3: CASSIGGGLFQETQYF. As DNA, the CDR3 is TGTGCCAGTAGTATAGGGGGGGGTCTATTCCAAGAGACCCAGTACTTC.

The rearrangement joins TRBV4-1 to TRBJ2-2; 12 bases are a match to TRBD2. The trim removed 8 bases at V and 7 bases at J, leaving 8 bases unmatched. CDR1 MGHRA and CDR2 YSYEKL come from the germline V gene. The CDR3 sequence is 15 residues long. CDR3 protein: CASEASGGDGGELFF. DNA for the CDR3: TGCGCCAGCGAGGCTAGCGGGGGGGATGGCGGGGAGCTGTTTTTT.

Worth noting for this clone: Other DNA variants within this sample encode the same CDR3. The chain couples TRBV2 to TRBJ2-1; D is ambiguous. Trimming took off 4 bases at V and 3 bases at J, with 10 bases between the two ends. This CDR3 is 14 amino acids long. Germline-derived CDR1 and CDR2 are SNHLY and FYNNEI. The CDR3 DNA sequence: TGTGCCAGCAGTGCACAGCTAAACTACAATGAGCAGTTCTTC. Amino acids: CASSAQLNYNEQFF.

This clone has only one observation. The chain joins TRBV5-1 to TRBJ2-5; a possible D gene is TRBD2 (6 bases). Trimming shortened V by 5 bases and J by 5 bases, and 7 bases separated the two germline ends. Per germline, CDR1 SGHRS and CDR2 YFSETQ. CDR3 length: 11 residues. DNA for the CDR3: TGCGCCAGCAGGCGGGGTGAGACCCAGTACTTC. Its translation: CASRRGETQYF. Looking up the rest from reference TRBV5-1 and TRBJ2-5 gives the full variable domain: KAGVTQTPRYLIKTRGQQVTLSCSPISGHRSVSWYQQTPGQGLQFLFEYFSETQRNKGNFPGRFSGRQFSNSRSEMNVSTLELGDSALYLCASRRGETQYFGPGTRLLVL.

This chain connects TRBV9 to TRBJ1-6, with D maybe TRBD1 (5 bases). The CDR3 loop spans 15 amino acids. Between the trimmed V and J ends, which lost 0 bases and 7 bases, there was a span of 11 bases. The germline V gene encodes CDR1 SGDLS and CDR2 YYNGEE. The CDR3 DNA sequence: TGTGCCAGCAGCGTAGCGGGGGTTAGGAATTCACCCCTCCACTTT. As protein: CASSVAGVRNSPLHF.

The chain joins TRBV5-6 to TRBJ2-7; D is unresolved. Germline CDR1 SGHDT, CDR2 YYEEEE. This CDR3 is built from 13 residues. V was pared by 0 bases and J by 0 bases, with 4 bases between. The CDR3 protein is CASSLGSSYEQYV. The CDR3 DNA sequence: TGTGCCAGCAGCTTGGGTAGCTCCTACGAGCAGTACGTC.

This rearrangement joins TRBV2 to TRBJ2-1; 8 bases align to TRBD1. Losses at the gene ends were 6 bases for V and 3 bases for J; bases not matched to a gene: 4. In germline, CDR1 is SNHLY, CDR2 FYNNEI. The CDR3 is 14 amino acids. The CDR3 DNA reads as TGTGCCAGCAGAGAGGACAGGGACTACAATGAGCAGTTCTTC. It codes for CASREDRDYNEQFF.

The chain uses TRBV28 and TRBJ1-1; the D is unclear. Trimming pared 6 bases from V and 4 bases from J, leaving 12 bases between. The germline gives CDR1 MDHEN, CDR2 SYDVKM. There are 13 residues in the CDR3. The CDR3 DNA follows: TGTGCCAGCAGAAAAATAGGGAGCACTGAAGCTTTCTTT. As protein: CASRKIGSTEAFF.

This chain uses TRBV7-3 with TRBJ1-3, with TRBD1 identical over 7 bases. This CDR3 has 14 residues. J lost 0 bases, V lost 6 bases, and 2 bases had no gene match. Per germline, CDR1 SGHTA and CDR2 FQGTGA. The CDR3 protein is CASSQGVSGNTIYF. The CDR3 DNA follows: TGTGCCAGCAGTCAGGGGGTCTCTGGAAACACCATATATTTT.

This chain links TRBV19 with TRBJ1-5; D call uncertain. The CDR3 consists of 16 residues. Germline V lookup: CDR1 LNHDA, CDR2 SQIVND (reference sequence). Trimming removed 5 bases from V and 0 bases from J, with 14 bases in between. This CDR3 reads CASSSRTDHSNQPQHF. CDR3 in DNA: TGTGCCAGTAGTTCGCGGACGGATCATAGCAATCAGCCCCAGCATTTT.

The chain is built from TRBV27 and TRBJ2-7; 8 positions match TRBD2. Per germline, CDR1 MNHEY and CDR2 SMNVEV (reference sequence). The CDR3 is made up of 15 amino acids. The ends lost 6 bases at V and 0 bases at J; junction bases unmatched: 7. CDR3 DNA sequence: TGTGCCAGCAGGCCGGGAGGGGGTTCCTCCTACGAGCAGTACTTC. Encoded protein: CASRPGGGSSYEQYF.

The chain links TRBV5-1 to TRBJ1-2; no firm D call. Germline V gives CDR1 SGHRS, CDR2 YFSETQ. V dropped 3 bases and J dropped 4 bases, with 10 bases sitting between them. The CDR3 loop spans 13 amino acids. CDR3 sequence (DNA): TGCGCCAGCAGCTCCGGACTATTCTATGGCTACACCTTC. Its translation: CASSSGLFYGYTF. Using reference TRBV5-1 and TRBJ1-2 for the parts outside the CDR3, the full variable domain is KAGVTQTPRYLIKTRGQQVTLSCSPISGHRSVSWYQQTPGQGLQFLFEYFSETQRNKGNFPGRFSGRQFSNSRSEMNVSTLELGDSALYLCASSSGLFYGYTFGSGTRLTVV.

The chain links TRBV12-5 to TRBJ1-5, with D hard to call. This CDR3 is built from 13 residues. CDR1 and CDR2 from the germline V gene are LGHNT and FRNRAP. Trimming stripped 2 bases from V and 3 bases from J, with 5 bases between. The CDR3 spells CASGLRLNQPQHF. The CDR3 bases are TGTGCTAGTGGTTTGCGCCTCAATCAGCCCCAGCATTTT.

In this sample, this clone is medium-sized. The V and J genes are TRBV13 and TRBJ2-1; no clear D gene. V lost 0 bases and J lost 5, with 14 bases in between. The germline gives CDR1 PRHDT, CDR2 FYEKMQ (reference sequence). This CDR3 has 16 residues. CDR3 loop: CASSLGDPTHNNEQFF. The DNA for the CDR3 is TGTGCCAGCAGCTTAGGGGATCCGACCCACAACAATGAGCAGTTCTTC. Full variable domain (missing parts from reference TRBV13 and TRBJ2-1): AAGVIQSPRHLIKEKRETATLKCYPIPRHDTVYWYQQGPGQDPQFLISFYEKMQSDKGSIPDRFSAQQFSDYHSELNMSSLELGDSALYFCASSLGDPTHNNEQFFGPGTRLTVL.

This sequence joins TRBV4-1 and TRBJ2-3; 8 bases match TRBD2. Germline assignment: CDR1 MGHRA and CDR2 YSYEKL. The CDR3 has 15 amino acids. Trimming cost V 5 bases and J 1 base; bases outside gene matches: 5. The chain's CDR3 is CASSGRGDRTDTQYF. DNA for the CDR3: TGCGCCAGCAGCGGGCGGGGGGACCGCACAGATACGCAGTATTTT.

CDR3 nucleotide sequence: TGTGCCAGCAGCTTGGGACTAGCGGACCAAGAGACCCAGTACTTC. Translation gives CASSLGLADQETQYF. This chain links TRBV7-6 with TRBJ2-5; TRBD2 matches at 11 bases. The CDR3 has 15 amino acids. The V and J ends lost 3 bases and 0 bases, in that order; junction bases with no gene match: 0. Per germline, CDR1 SGHVS and CDR2 FNYEAQ.